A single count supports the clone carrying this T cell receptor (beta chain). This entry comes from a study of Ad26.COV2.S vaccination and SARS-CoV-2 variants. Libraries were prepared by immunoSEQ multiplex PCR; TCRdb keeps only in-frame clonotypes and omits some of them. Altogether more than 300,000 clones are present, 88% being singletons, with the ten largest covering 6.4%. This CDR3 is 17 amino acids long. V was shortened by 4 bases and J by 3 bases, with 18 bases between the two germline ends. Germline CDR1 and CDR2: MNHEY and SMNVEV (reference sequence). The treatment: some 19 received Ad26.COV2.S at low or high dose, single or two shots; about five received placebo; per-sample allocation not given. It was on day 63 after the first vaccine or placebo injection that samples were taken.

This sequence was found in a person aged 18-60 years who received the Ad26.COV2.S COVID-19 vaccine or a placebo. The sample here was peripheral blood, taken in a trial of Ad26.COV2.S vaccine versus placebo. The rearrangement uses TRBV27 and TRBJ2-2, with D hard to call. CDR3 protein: CASSSHLYILDTGELFF. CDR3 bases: TGTGCCAGCAGTTCCCACCTATATATTTTAGACACCGGGGAGCTGTTTTTT.